The T cell receptor (beta chain) described here comes from a study of blood T cell repertoires in COVID-19. Turning to this clone: The same CDR3 arises from other DNA sequences in this sample as well.

Libraries were prepared by immunoSEQ multiplex PCR; TCRdb keeps only in-frame clonotypes and omits some of them. Of 490,000 or so clones detected, approximately 91% appear once; the ten largest clones hold approximately 8%. Trimming took off 0 bases at V and 3 bases at J, with 7 bases between the two ends. Germline V gene lookup returns CDR1 SGHRS and CDR2 YFSETQ. CDR3 length: 14 residues. This clonotype originated in a woman aged 60-70 years who had recovered from COVID-19. The chain recombines TRBV5-1 with TRBJ1-5; D is unresolved. Sample: PBMCs or T cells enriched from blood (not recorded which). Here the CDR3 DNA reads TGCGCCAGCAGCTTGGGTACAGACAATCAGCCCCAGCATTTT. Translation: CASSLGTDNQPQHF.